The T cell receptor beta chain under discussion was sequenced for a study of T cells after yellow fever vaccination. The study made its TCR cDNA through 5'RACE template switching. That step introduced a universal primer site along with UMIs. Each CDR3 protein gets one entry after TCRdb re-called the 5' RACE reads with MiXCR. The table records nearly 550,000 distinct CDR3 sequences, 19% of them present only once. The CDR3 consists of 12 residues. The ends were cut back, 6 bases at V and 7 bases at J, with 13 bases in the middle. Germline V CDR1 and CDR2: DFQATT, SNEGSKA (reference sequence). This clonotype was seen only a few times.

J is TRBJ2-1 and V is TRBV20-1; D call uncertain. The specimen comprised PBMCs, sampled 15 days after the yellow fever booster vaccination. The TCR was taken from a man aged 25 to 40 who received the YFV17D yellow fever vaccine. CDR3 loop: CSAGDPPNEQFF. DNA for the CDR3: TGCAGTGCGGGTGACCCTCCGAATGAGCAGTTCTTC.